This T cell receptor beta chain is drawn from a study of T cell changes during pregnancy in multiple sclerosis. The data were produced by immunoSEQ multiplex PCR, yet TCRdb's version contains in-frame clones alone and is incomplete. The repertoire holds approximately 20,000 clones, with over 70% as singletons. This CDR3 is 10 amino acids long. CDR1 is DFQATT and CDR2 is SNEGSKA in the germline V gene (reference sequence). Trimming took 4 bases from V and 6 from J, leaving 6 bases between them. Sequenced material: CD8+ T cells from peripheral blood mononuclear cells, taken after pregnancy. The chain combines TRBV20-1 with TRBJ1-2; perhaps TRBD1 as D (5 bases). This TCR derives from a female donor in good health, enrolled as a control in a pregnancy study. CDR3 amino acids: CSAKGDGYTF. CDR3 bases: TGCAGTGCTAAAGGGGATGGCTACACCTTC.